These 17 T cell receptor beta chains were sequenced from one sample in a study of blood T cell repertoires in COVID-19. Generated by immunoSEQ multiplex PCR, the TCRdb table keeps only in-frame clones and is missing some. The repertoire holds more than 100,000 clones, around 87% seen once, with roughly 2.5% in the top ten. The sequenced material came from peripheral blood. The receptors were gathered from a man in his fifties or sixties with active COVID-19.

This chain uses TRBV2 with TRBJ1-1; unclear D gene. The CDR3 contains 14 residues. Trimming pared 6 bases from V and 5 bases from J, leaving 16 bases between. The germline V gene encodes CDR1 SNHLY and CDR2 FYNNEI. CDR3 bases: TGTGCCAGCAGCAAGGGAGATTGGGGTACTGAAGCTTTCTTT. It yields the protein CASSKGDWGTEAFF. Full variable domain (outside the CDR3, taken from reference TRBV2 and TRBJ1-1): EPEVTQTPSHQVTQMGQEVILRCVPISNHLYFYWYRQILGQKVEFLVSFYNNEISEKSEIFDDQFSVERPDGSNFTLKIRSTKLEDSAMYFCASSKGDWGTEAFFGQGTRLTVV.

The J gene is TRBJ1-3, the V gene TRBV6-1; D possibly corresponds to TRBD1 (5 bases). This CDR3 has 17 residues. Germline-derived CDR1 and CDR2 are MNHNS and SASEGT. V was clipped by 3 bases and J by 4 bases, with 19 bases between them. The CDR3 region is CASSEGPQGTGGNTIYF. For the CDR3, the DNA is TGTGCCAGCAGTGAGGGCCCCCAGGGTACTGGCGGAAACACCATATATTTT.

The chain links TRBV5-4 to TRBJ2-7; 9 bases map to TRBD1. The CDR3 sequence is 14 residues long. Germline lookup yields CDR1 SGHNT and CDR2 YYREEE (reference sequence). V lost 5 bases to trimming and J lost 1 base; unmatched junction nucleotides: 4. The CDR3 loop is CASRKTGGSYEQYF. The DNA for the CDR3 is TGTGCCAGCAGAAAGACAGGGGGGTCCTACGAGCAGTACTTC.

The rearrangement uses TRBV7-2 and TRBJ2-5; tentatively, D is TRBD2 (5 bases). The V and J ends lost 10 bases and 4 bases respectively, with 22 bases between them. The CDR3 has 15 residues. Germline CDR1 is SGHTA and CDR2 is FQGNSA. CDR3 residues: CATSVSGNPGETQYF. Here the CDR3 DNA reads TGTGCCACCTCTGTATCGGGGAATCCTGGAGAGACCCAGTACTTC.

This clone is a singleton in its sample. The chain has TRBV7-2 and TRBJ2-1; 13 positions match TRBD2. There are 19 residues in the CDR3. After removal of 5 bases from V and 0 bases from J, the junction contained 10 bases not matched to a gene. Germline CDR1 is SGHTA and CDR2 is FQGNSA. The CDR3 DNA sequence: TGTGCCAGCAGCCAGAGACTAGCGGGGGGCGGAAGCTCCTACAATGAGCAGTTCTTC. Translated, it gives CASSQRLAGGGSSYNEQFF.

V usage is TRBV5-1 and J usage is TRBJ2-7, with D perhaps matching TRBD1 (5 bases). The CDR3 has 14 amino acids. Germline V gene data show CDR1 as SGHRS and CDR2 as YFSETQ. Between the trimmed V and J ends, which lost 0 bases and 7 bases, there was a span of 14 bases. In DNA, the CDR3 is TGCGCCAGCAGCTTGGGGGTCCAGGGCCGGGAGCAGTACTTC. Amino acid sequence: CASSLGVQGREQYF. Drawing the rest from reference TRBV5-1 and TRBJ2-7, the complete variable domain is KAGVTQTPRYLIKTRGQQVTLSCSPISGHRSVSWYQQTPGQGLQFLFEYFSETQRNKGNFPGRFSGRQFSNSRSEMNVSTLELGDSALYLCASSLGVQGREQYFGPGTRLTVT.

V is TRBV25-1 and J is TRBJ1-2; TRBD1 is a possible D gene (5 bases). Germline-derived CDR1 and CDR2 are MGHDK and SYGVNS. The CDR3 runs to 13 residues. The V gene lost 8 bases and the J gene lost 7 bases, with 17 bases spanning the gap. CDR3 region: CASHETGEAGYTF. The CDR3 nucleotides read TGTGCCAGCCACGAGACGGGGGAGGCTGGCTACACCTTC.

The CDR3 DNA is TGTGCCAGCAGCTTTGCCGGGACACGGGTAGGTGAAGCTTTCTTT. Translation gives CASSFAGTRVGEAFF. The chain uses TRBV7-8 and TRBJ1-1; D perhaps matches TRBD1 (6 bases). This CDR3 spans 15 amino acids. Germline V lookup: CDR1 SGHVS, CDR2 FQNEAQ. V was shortened by 3 bases and J by 7 bases, with 18 bases between the two germline ends.

The chain employs TRBV10-3 and TRBJ2-1; 11 bases are shared with TRBD2. Germline V gene sequence: CDR1 ENHRY, CDR2 SYGVKD. Unmatched junction bases numbered 4, after V lost 3 bases and J lost 9 bases. CDR3 length: 14 amino acids. The CDR3 region is CAISDSGGASEQFF. In nucleotides, the CDR3 is TGTGCCATCAGTGATAGCGGGGGGGCCTCTGAGCAGTTCTTC.

The chain carries TRBV5-4 and TRBJ1-1, with unresolved D. Germline V gives CDR1 SGHNT, CDR2 YYREEE (reference sequence). The CDR3 sequence is 13 residues long. The ends were cut back, 0 bases at V and 10 bases at J, with 13 bases in the middle. The CDR3 is CASSLGTGRGAFF. DNA for the CDR3: TGTGCCAGCAGCTTGGGAACTGGGAGAGGAGCTTTCTTT.

The sample holds a few counts of this clone. This chain connects TRBV3-1 (or the pseudogene TRBV3-2) to TRBJ1-3, with TRBD1 as a possible D gene (5 bases). CDR1 is LGHDT and CDR2 is YNNKEL in the germline V gene (reference sequence). The CDR3 length is 17 residues. Trimming removed 2 bases at V and 1 base at J, with 15 bases between. The CDR3 protein is CASSQRWRGPSGNTIYF. The DNA for the CDR3 is TGTGCCAGCAGCCAACGCTGGAGGGGTCCATCTGGAAACACCATATATTTT.

V usage is TRBV19 and J usage is TRBJ1-3, with D unclear. Germline V gives CDR1 LNHDA, CDR2 SQIVND (reference sequence). The CDR3 covers 16 residues. V was shortened by 5 bases and J by 1 base, with 15 bases between the two germline ends. DNA for the CDR3: TGTGCCAGTAGTGATCGACAAAGGTCATCTGGAAACACCATATATTTT. Encoded protein: CASSDRQRSSGNTIYF.

This CDR3 reads CASSFRAGPGQEQYF. Here the CDR3 DNA reads TGTGCCAGCAGCTTTCGAGCGGGGCCCGGGCAAGAGCAGTACTTC. This sequence joins TRBV7-2 and TRBJ2-7, with 7 bases fitting TRBD2. Trimming cost V 3 bases and J 7 bases; bases outside gene matches: 12. The CDR3 runs 15 residues. Germline V lookup: CDR1 SGHTA, CDR2 FQGNSA.

V is TRBV7-2 and J is TRBJ1-6; 7 positions match TRBD1. The CDR3 has 18 amino acids. The V segment lost 3 bases and the J segment 2 bases; nucleotides outside the gene matches: 10. Germline values: CDR1 SGHTA, CDR2 FQGNSA. CDR3 sequence: CASSLGQTGVTYNSPLHF. The CDR3 DNA follows: TGTGCCAGCAGCTTGGGCCAAACAGGGGTGACCTATAATTCACCCCTCCACTTT.

The rearrangement joins TRBV7-2 to TRBJ2-5, with 9 bases lining up with TRBD2. Gene TRBJ2-7 matches the end of the DNA better, so the J call may be wrong. Germline lookup yields CDR1 SGHTA and CDR2 FQGNSA. This CDR3 is built from 15 residues. The CDR3 sequence: CASSLRAGGTYEQYF. As DNA, the CDR3 is TGTGCCAGCAGCTTGAGAGCGGGGGGAACCTACGAGCAGTACTTC.

The V and J genes are TRBV3-1 (or the pseudogene TRBV3-2) and TRBJ1-2; D is uncertain. Trimming stripped 2 bases from V and 1 base from J, with 5 bases between. Per the germline V gene, CDR1 is LGHDT and CDR2 is YNNKEL (reference sequence). CDR3 length equals 13 residues. Written as DNA, the CDR3 is TGTGCCAGCAGCCAACGTAATAACTATGGCTACACCTTC. Protein: CASSQRNNYGYTF.

The chain joins TRBV12-3 or TRBV12-4 to TRBJ1-1; D is possibly TRBD1 (6 bases). The CDR3 has 13 residues. Trimming left V 5 bases short and J 4 bases short, with 11 bases between. The CDR3 loop is CASSRRGGTEAFF. CDR3 DNA sequence: TGTGCCAGCAGTCGGAGAGGGGGCACTGAAGCTTTCTTT.